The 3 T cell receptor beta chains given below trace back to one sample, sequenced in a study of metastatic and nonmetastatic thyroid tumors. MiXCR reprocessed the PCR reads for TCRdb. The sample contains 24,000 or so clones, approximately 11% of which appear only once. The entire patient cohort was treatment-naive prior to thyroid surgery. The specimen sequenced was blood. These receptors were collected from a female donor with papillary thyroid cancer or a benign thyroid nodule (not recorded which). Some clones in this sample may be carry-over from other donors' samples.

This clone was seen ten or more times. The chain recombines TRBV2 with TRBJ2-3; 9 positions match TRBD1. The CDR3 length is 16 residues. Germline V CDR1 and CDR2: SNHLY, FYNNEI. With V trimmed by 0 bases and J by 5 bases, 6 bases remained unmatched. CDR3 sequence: CASSEAGTGFRDTQYF. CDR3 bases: TGTGCCAGCAGTGAAGCCGGGACAGGGTTTAGAGATACGCAGTATTTT. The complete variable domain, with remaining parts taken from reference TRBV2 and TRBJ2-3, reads EPEVTQTPSHQVTQMGQEVILRCVPISNHLYFYWYRQILGQKVEFLVSFYNNEISEKSEIFDDQFSVERPDGSNFTLKIRSTKLEDSAMYFCASSEAGTGFRDTQYFGPGTRLTVL.

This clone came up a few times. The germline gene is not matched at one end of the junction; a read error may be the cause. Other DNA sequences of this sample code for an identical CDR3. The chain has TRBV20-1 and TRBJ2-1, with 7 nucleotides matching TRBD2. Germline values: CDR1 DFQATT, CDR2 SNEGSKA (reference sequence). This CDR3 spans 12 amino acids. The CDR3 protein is CSANLADNEQFF. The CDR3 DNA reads TGCAGTGCTAATCTAGCGGACAATGAACAGTTCTTC.

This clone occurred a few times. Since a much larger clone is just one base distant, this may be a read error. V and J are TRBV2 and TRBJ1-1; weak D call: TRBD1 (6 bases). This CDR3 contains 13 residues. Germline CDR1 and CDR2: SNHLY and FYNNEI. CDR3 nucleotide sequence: TGTTCCGCAGGGGACACTCCGAACACTGAAGCTTTCTTT. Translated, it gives CSAGDTPNTEAFF.